The entry below describes one T cell receptor beta chain. CDR1 ENHRY and CDR2 SYGVKD come from the germline V gene. The V and J ends lost 5 bases and 2 bases, in that order; junction bases with no gene match: 5. The CDR3 consists of 14 residues. The record originates from a study of blood T cell repertoires in COVID-19. Study summary: Samples of COVID-19 (acute and convalescent) were obtained from the United States, Italy and Spain.

Generated by immunoSEQ multiplex PCR, the TCRdb table keeps only in-frame clones and is missing some. The repertoire includes 80,000 or so clones, around 89% of them detected once, and 8.5% to 9.5% sits in the top ten. Sequencing input: peripheral blood. This receptor was taken from a human donor in a cohort sampled during active COVID-19. V gene TRBV10-3 combines with J gene TRBJ1-1; 7 bases line up with TRBD1. The CDR3 nucleotides are TGTGCCATCAGTACCGGACAGGTTAACACTGAAGCTTTCTTT. It codes for CAISTGQVNTEAFF.